This TCR beta chain came from a study of T cell responses to AZD1222 COVID-19 vaccine. Study conclusions and caveats: When two AZD1222 doses had been given, Spike-specific TCR breadth and depth rose. Repertoires in all cases were sampled only once the peak T cell response had passed.

The analysis combined second doses at about 4 or about 12 weeks. Concerning this clone: The antigen is not known.

Profiling relied on immunoSEQ multiplex PCR, and the TCRdb table lists in-frame clones only, not all of them. The sample shows some 130,000 clones, around 93% of them seen only once. V lost 7 bases and J 8 bases, leaving 17 bases between the germline ends. CDR3 length: 13 residues. Germline CDR1 and CDR2: MDHEN and SYDVKM. This specimen was peripheral blood, taken 28 days after the second AZD1222 dose. This chain links TRBV28 with TRBJ1-1; D is ambiguous. The receptor's source is an adult who received the AZD1222 COVID-19 vaccine. The CDR3 region is CASIVKGIKEAFF. The CDR3 DNA follows: TGTGCCAGCATCGTCAAAGGGATTAAAGAAGCTTTCTTT.